The 17 T cell receptor beta chains below all came from one sample that was sequenced in a study of blood T cell repertoires in COVID-19. Libraries were prepared by immunoSEQ multiplex PCR; TCRdb keeps only in-frame clonotypes and omits some of them. The sample consists of about 280,000 clones, 80% to 85% of them appearing once. Sequencing was performed on PBMCs or T cells enriched from blood (not recorded which). These receptors were collected from a man aged 35-49 years who had been exposed to COVID-19.

V is TRBV5-1 and J is TRBJ1-6; 8 nucleotides agree with TRBD1. There are 14 residues in the CDR3. V gave up 5 bases and J gave up 7 bases; unmatched junction bases: 5. Looked up from germline, CDR1 is SGHRS and CDR2 is YFSETQ. CDR3 sequence (DNA): TGCGCCAGCAGACAGACAGGGGAGAATTCACCCCTCCACTTT. Its protein product is CASRQTGENSPLHF.

The CDR3 region has the DNA TGTGCCAGCAGCTTCGCGGGAGGTCCGAGCGAGCAGTACTTC. As protein: CASSFAGGPSEQYF. This chain uses TRBV5-4 with TRBJ2-7; 8 positions agree with TRBD2. Germline V gene sequence: CDR1 SGHNT, CDR2 YYREEE (reference sequence). J gave up 6 bases and V 2 bases, and 7 bases lay outside the gene matches. CDR3 length: 14 amino acids.

The rearrangement joins TRBV5-1 to TRBJ1-2; maybe TRBD1 (6 bases). The CDR3 totals 13 residues. Germline CDR1 and CDR2: SGHRS and YFSETQ. V was cut by 0 bases and J by 3 bases, with 6 bases left in between. The CDR3 DNA sequence: TGCGCCAGCAGCTTGGAGGGGGACTATGGCTACACCTTC. Its translation is CASSLEGDYGYTF.

This chain joins TRBV27 and TRBJ1-5; D possibly corresponds to TRBD1 (6 bases). The germline CDR1 and CDR2 sequences are MNHEY and SMNVEV (reference sequence). The V end was cut by 6 bases, the J end by 0 bases, with 18 bases between. The CDR3 consists of 17 residues. This chain's CDR3 is CASSPRVVQGSNQPQHF. CDR3 bases: TGTGCCAGCAGCCCCAGGGTTGTACAGGGTAGCAATCAGCCCCAGCATTTT.

The J gene is TRBJ2-3, the V gene TRBV9; D might be TRBD2 (6 bases). CDR3 length equals 18 residues. V was pared by 3 bases and J by 0 bases, with 20 bases between. From germline, CDR1 is SGDLS and CDR2 YYNGEE. The CDR3 loop is CASSALMRGGTSTDTQYF. In DNA form, the CDR3 reads TGTGCCAGCAGCGCCCTAATGAGAGGCGGGACCAGCACAGATACGCAGTATTTT.

The gene calls are TRBV30 and TRBJ2-3; 12 positions match TRBD2. In germline, CDR1 is GTSNPN, CDR2 SVGIG (reference sequence). V was pared by 3 bases and J by 3 bases, with 4 bases of the junction left unmatched. The CDR3 has 15 residues. CDR3 in DNA: TGTGCCTGGAGAACACTAGCGGGGGGTACAGATACGCAGTATTTT. This codes for CAWRTLAGGTDTQYF.

V usage is TRBV27 and J usage is TRBJ2-1; 15 bases align to TRBD2. Germline V CDR1 and CDR2: MNHEY, SMNVEV (reference sequence). V gave up 4 bases and J gave up 12 bases; unmatched junction bases: 7. This CDR3 has 15 amino acids. The CDR3 DNA sequence: TGTGCCAGCAGTTCCAGGACTAGCGGGAGGGCTTGGCAGTTCTTC. Translation: CASSSRTSGRAWQFF.

A single count supports this clone. The chain recombines TRBV7-3 with TRBJ2-2, with a tentative D call TRBD2 (6 bases). V was shortened by 4 bases and J by 0 bases, with 12 bases between the two germline ends. Germline values: CDR1 SGHTA, CDR2 FQGTGA. The CDR3 has 16 amino acids. This CDR3 reads CASSSRLVPNTGELFF. Here the CDR3 DNA reads TGTGCCAGCAGCTCCAGACTAGTGCCGAACACCGGGGAGCTGTTTTTT.

A few counts support this clone. The genes are TRBV30 and TRBJ2-1; 7 bases line up with TRBD1. This CDR3 has 13 amino acids. Germline trimming cut 4 bases from V and 6 bases from J; bases unmatched to any gene: 6. CDR1 and CDR2 from the germline V gene are GTSNPN and SVGIG (reference sequence). CDR3 bases: TGTGCCTGGATCAGGGCAGGGGGCAATGAGCAGTTCTTC. The encoded protein is CAWIRAGGNEQFF.

V usage is TRBV6-5 and J usage is TRBJ2-7; TRBD2 agrees at 7 bases. CDR3 size: 15 residues. Germline CDR1 reads MNHEY; CDR2 reads SVGAGI. Trimming cost V 0 bases and J 2 bases; bases outside gene matches: 4. The CDR3 sequence: CASSYSWGGPYEQYF. CDR3 DNA: TGTGCCAGCAGTTACTCGTGGGGAGGGCCCTACGAGCAGTACTTC.

On this clone itself: An end of the junction differs from the germline gene, which may be a read error. CDR3 in amino acids: CASSPNSIQPQHF. CDR3 coding DNA: TGTGCCAGCAGCCCGAATAGCATTCAGCCCCAGCATTTT. V gene TRBV7-2 combines with J gene TRBJ1-5; D uncertain. The CDR3 covers 13 residues. CDR1 SGHTA and CDR2 FQGNSA come from the germline V gene. The entire variable domain, with the rest obtained from reference TRBV7-2 and TRBJ1-5, is as follows: GAGVSQSPSNKVTEKGKDVELRCDPISGHTALYWYRQSLGQGLEFLIYFQGNSAPDKSGLPSDRFSAERTGGSVSTLTIQRTQQEDSAVYLCASSPNSIQPQHFGDGTRLSIL.

The V and J genes are TRBV3-1 (or the pseudogene TRBV3-2) and TRBJ2-5; 7 nucleotides line up with TRBD2. The CDR3 totals 14 residues. Germline CDR1 is LGHDT and CDR2 is YNNKEL (reference sequence). Germline trimming cut 7 bases from V and 5 bases from J; bases unmatched to any gene: 10. The CDR3, as DNA: TGTGCCAGCACCCGGCGGGGGTCGGAGGAGACCCAGTACTTC. Translating it yields CASTRRGSEETQYF.

V is TRBV28 and J is TRBJ1-2, with D unclear. The germline V gene encodes CDR1 MDHEN and CDR2 SYDVKM. V lost 6 bases to trimming and J lost 9 bases, with 17 bases between them. This CDR3 is built from 13 residues. CDR3 nucleotide sequence: TGTGCCAGCAGCGAAGAGACATCTCTACGCTACACCTTC. Protein: CASSEETSLRYTF.

The chain employs TRBV5-1 and TRBJ1-1; D gene ambiguous. The germline V gene has CDR1 SGHRS and CDR2 YFSETQ. CDR3 length: 15 amino acids. The ends were cut back, 0 bases at V and 1 base at J, with 10 bases in the middle. The DNA for the CDR3 is TGCGCCAGCAGCTTGGGAGCGATACAGAACACTGAAGCTTTCTTT. This encodes CASSLGAIQNTEAFF.

The chain carries TRBV3-1 (or the pseudogene TRBV3-2) and TRBJ2-2; 10 bases are shared with TRBD2. Germline loops: CDR1 LGHDT, CDR2 YNNKEL (reference sequence). V gave up 7 bases and J gave up 4 bases; unmatched junction bases: 6. The CDR3 length is 15 residues. The CDR3 loop reads CASTTAGGPTGELFF. The CDR3 DNA reads TGTGCCAGCACCACAGCGGGAGGGCCCACCGGGGAGCTGTTTTTT.

The chain is built from TRBV10-3 and TRBJ2-7; possible D gene TRBD2, 6 bases. Trimming removed 10 bases from V and 2 bases from J, with 15 bases in between. Germline loops: CDR1 ENHRY, CDR2 SYGVKD. There are 13 residues in the CDR3. This chain's CDR3 is CATLNGGAYEQYF. The DNA for the CDR3 is TGTGCCACTCTTAACGGAGGGGCCTACGAGCAGTACTTC.

The V call is TRBV27, the J call TRBJ1-6, with D hard to call. CDR1 is MNHEY, CDR2 SMNVEV, per germline (reference sequence). CDR3 length equals 13 residues. V lost 11 bases, J lost 10 bases, and 18 bases lay in between. CDR3 in amino acids: CASRREGWSPLHF. CDR3 sequence (DNA): TGTGCCTCACGCAGAGAGGGTTGGTCACCCCTCCACTTT.